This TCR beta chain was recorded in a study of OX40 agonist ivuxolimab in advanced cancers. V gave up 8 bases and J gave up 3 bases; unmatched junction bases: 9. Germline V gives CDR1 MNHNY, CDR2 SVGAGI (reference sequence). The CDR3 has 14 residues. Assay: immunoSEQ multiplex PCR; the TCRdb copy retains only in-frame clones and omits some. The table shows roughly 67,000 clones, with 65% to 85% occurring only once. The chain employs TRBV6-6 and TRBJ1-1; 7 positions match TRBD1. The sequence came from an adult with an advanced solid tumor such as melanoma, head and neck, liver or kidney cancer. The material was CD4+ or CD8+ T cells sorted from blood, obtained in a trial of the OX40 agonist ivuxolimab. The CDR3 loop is CASLGGGVDTEAFF. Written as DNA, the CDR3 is TGTGCCAGCCTCGGAGGGGGCGTAGACACTGAAGCTTTCTTT.